The 9 T cell receptor beta chains below were found in one sample sequenced in a study of blood T cells in healthy people across ages. Using a J-beta primer mix together with a sample-barcoded 5' primer, a second PCR was run for 7 to 11 cycles. TCRdb re-called the 5' RACE reads with MiXCR, one entry per CDR3 protein. The table has 1.5 million to 1.8 million distinct CDR3 sequences, approximately 43% seen once. Sequencing was performed on blood. The receptor source for this set is a woman aged 18 to 35 in good health.

This clonotype was counted many times. CDR3 sequence reads: CASSGPRRQTQYF. In DNA form, the CDR3 reads TGTGCCAGCAGTGGTCCTAGGAGGCAGACCCAGTACTTC. This rearrangement joins TRBV27 to TRBJ2-5, with D tentatively TRBD2 (5 bases). This CDR3 spans 13 amino acids. The germline V gene has CDR1 MNHEY and CDR2 SMNVEV (reference sequence). Trimming pared 5 bases from V and 6 bases from J, leaving 13 bases between.

This clonotype appeared a few times. The genes are TRBV7-2 and TRBJ2-3; D is unresolved. The CDR3 runs 14 residues. The V end was cut by 0 bases, the J end by 1 base, with 5 bases between. CDR1 and CDR2 (germline): SGHTA, FQGNSA. Written as DNA, the CDR3 is TGTGCCAGCAGCTTAGCGTGGCGCACAGATACGCAGTATTTT. This translates into CASSLAWRTDTQYF.

CDR3 DNA: TGCAGCGTAAGGACGGGGGTCACTGAAGCTTTCTTT. Translation: CSVRTGVTEAFF. V is TRBV29-1 and J is TRBJ1-1, with D perhaps TRBD1 (5 bases). With 6 bases removed from V and 4 bases from J, the gap between germline ends came to 12 bases. This CDR3 comprises 12 residues. Germline CDR1 and CDR2: SQVTM and ANQGSEA.

This clonotype has a handful of counts. This rearrangement joins TRBV4-3 to TRBJ2-5, with 11 bases fitting TRBD2. There are 16 residues in the CDR3. From germline, CDR1 is LGHNA and CDR2 YSLEER. With V trimmed by 1 base and J by 11 bases, 12 bases remained unmatched. CDR3 loop: CASSQAPTSGDNEQYF. The CDR3 DNA follows: TGCGCCAGCAGCCAAGCCCCGACTAGCGGGGACAATGAGCAGTACTTC.

The rearrangement links TRBV10-2 to TRBJ2-7; D is perhaps TRBD1 or TRBD2 (5 bases each). CDR1 WSHSY and CDR2 SAAADI come from the germline V gene. The V gene lost 4 bases and the J gene lost 3 bases, with 22 bases spanning the gap. The CDR3 runs 17 residues. The CDR3 is CASSGDPGHPFYYEQYF. The DNA of the CDR3 is TGCGCCAGCAGTGGGGACCCGGGGCATCCATTTTACTACGAGCAGTACTTC.

This clonotype turned up a few times. The V call is TRBV7-9, the J call TRBJ2-7; 8 bases agree with TRBD2. Germline CDR1 is SEHNR and CDR2 is FQNEAQ (reference sequence). V lost 0 bases to trimming and J lost 5 bases; unmatched junction nucleotides: 3. This CDR3 contains 14 residues. The CDR3 bases are TGTGCCAGCAGCTTAGCCGGGACTAGAGACGAGCAGTACTTC. Translating it yields CASSLAGTRDEQYF.

This clonotype occurred many times. The junction departs from the called germline gene at one end, perhaps through a read error. V and J are TRBV5-1 and TRBJ1-2; D might be TRBD1 (5 bases). This CDR3 region has 13 residues. Germline loops: CDR1 SGHRS, CDR2 YFSETQ. The CDR3 DNA is TGTGCCAGCAGCTTAGAAGGGGCCTATGGCTACACCTTC. Translation: CASSLEGAYGYTF.

The chain combines TRBV28 with TRBJ2-5; D could derive from TRBD1 or TRBD2 (5 bases each). The last part of the DNA fits TRBJ2-7 better; the J call may be wrong. Looked up from germline, CDR1 is MDHEN and CDR2 is SYDVKM. The CDR3 contains 15 residues. CDR3 bases: TGTGCCAGCAGTTTGGGCCCTGGGTGGGGGAACGAGCAGTACTTC. This gives the protein CASSLGPGWGNEQYF.

Of note for this clonotype: A junction end diverges from the germline sequence, so it may reflect a read error. The rearrangement joins TRBV12-3 or TRBV12-4 to TRBJ1-1; TRBD1 aligns across 7 bases. CDR3 size: 13 residues. The CDR3 loop is CAGSGTVGTEAFF. CDR3 in DNA: TGTGCCGGCAGTGGGACAGTTGGCACTGAAGCTTTCTTT.